This TCR beta chain originates from a study of blood T cell repertoires in COVID-19. Study-wide context: Material from acute and convalescent COVID-19 was sourced from the United States, Italy and Spain. Sources were T cells, B-cell-depleted T cells, or PBMCs; the material itself was cDNA or gDNA.

The authors' processing: Estimates of nucleated cell counts were drawn from the amplification of reference gene primers. Data came from immunoSEQ multiplex PCR; TCRdb stores just in-frame clones and leaves some out. That table gives V, J and clone size, and the DNA gave D and trimming. The sample consists of roughly 700,000 clones, around 89% of them appearing once. This clone was detected only a few times. Sequences were obtained from peripheral blood. The TCR was taken from a woman in her late teens or twenties with acute or convalescent COVID-19.

This CDR3 reads CASSQDSSRPYFTFYGYTF. The CDR3 DNA is TGCGCCAGCAGCCAAGATAGTAGCAGACCATACTTCACCTTTTATGGCTACACCTTC. V usage is TRBV4-3 and J usage is TRBJ1-2; D not certain. Trimming cost V 0 bases and J 5 bases, with 25 bases left between them. The germline CDR1 and CDR2 sequences are LGHNA and YSLEER. This CDR3 spans 19 amino acids.